Listed below are T cell receptor beta chains from one sample, sequenced in a study of glioma-infiltrating T cells after dendritic cell vaccination. This table comes from immunoSEQ multiplex PCR, and its TCRdb copy is limited to in-frame clones, with some not included. The sample shows fewer than 65,000 clones, approximately 90% of them seen only once. The sequences come from blood, collected after dendritic cell vaccination. These receptor sequences come from a human donor with glioblastoma. Each CDR3 is given with its conserved first and last residue. The D gene is left open where the match is weak. Expanded clones get a size class; other rows say once, few or many, or leave the size out.

V	J	size	D	CDR3	DNA
TRBV2	TRBJ2-1	-	-	CASTRSGNEQFF	TGTGCCAGCACCCGGTCTGGCAATGAGCAGTTCTTC
TRBV30	TRBJ1-3	-	-	CAWRRSAGNTIYF	TGTGCCTGGAGGAGAAGTGCTGGAAACACCATATATTTT
TRBV28	TRBJ2-7	-	-	CASSWTAAGEQYF	TGTGCCAGCAGTTGGACGGCTGCGGGCGAGCAGTACTTC
TRBV10-3	TRBJ2-7	-	TRBD2	CAISRTSANYEQYF	TGTGCCATCAGCCGGACTAGCGCGAACTACGAGCAGTACTTC
TRBV7-3	TRBJ2-7	-	TRBD2	CASSSRTSGTYEQYF	TGTGCCAGCAGCTCTAGGACTAGCGGTACCTACGAGCAGTACTTC
TRBV7-3	TRBJ2-3	-	TRBD1	CASSPLRTGGASRLFYF	TGTGCCAGCAGCCCGCTACGGACAGGGGGAGCTTCGCGGCTTTTTTATTTT
TRBV28	TRBJ1-5	-	-	CASSVAQGKILSNQPQHF	TGTGCCAGCAGTGTAGCCCAGGGAAAAATCCTTAGCAATCAGCCCCAGCATTTT
TRBV19	TRBJ1-1	-	-	CASSALIGTEAFF	TGTGCCAGTAGTGCCCTTATCGGCACTGAAGCTTTCTTT
TRBV28	TRBJ2-7	-	TRBD1	CASSLRTGKGPEQYF	TGTGCCAGCAGTCTAAGGACAGGGAAAGGTCCCGAGCAGTACTTC
TRBV19	TRBJ1-1	-	TRBD1	CASTGQGMNTEAFF	TGTGCCAGTACGGGACAGGGGATGAACACTGAAGCTTTCTTT
TRBV7-6	TRBJ1-5	once	-	CASSLGGGRDQPQHF	TGTGCCAGCAGCTTAGGGGGGGGCCGGGACCAGCCCCAGCATTTT
TRBV9	TRBJ2-7	-	-	CASSRKAGAGIPPEAEQYF	TGTGCCAGCAGCAGAAAGGCGGGGGCCGGCATTCCCCCCGAAGCCGAGCAGTACTTC
TRBV10-3	TRBJ2-3	-	-	CAIADLSTDTQYF	TGTGCCATCGCGGACTTAAGCACAGATACGCAGTATTTT
TRBV9	TRBJ2-3	-	-	CASSAFQSGTQYF	TGTGCCAGCAGCGCCTTTCAGTCGGGTACGCAGTATTTT
TRBV4-3	TRBJ2-7	-	TRBD2	CASSPGRGSGRPQSYEQYF	TGCGCCAGCAGCCCTGGCCGGGGTAGCGGGAGGCCTCAGTCCTACGAGCAGTACTTC
TRBV7-2	TRBJ2-7	-	-	CASSSYKRSYEQYF	TGTGCCAGCAGCTCCTATAAGAGGTCCTACGAGCAGTACTTC
TRBV5-4	TRBJ1-1	once	-	CASSLGPTRLNTEAFF	TGTGCCAGCAGCTTGGGACCGACACGCTTGAACACTGAAGCTTTCTTT
TRBV5-6	TRBJ1-4	-	TRBD1	CASSWRTGGGEKLFF	TGTGCCAGCAGCTGGAGGACAGGAGGAGGTGAAAAACTGTTTTTT
TRBV6-1	TRBJ2-3	-	-	CASSEGRPIFTDTQYF	TGTGCCAGCAGTGAAGGGAGACCTATTTTCACAGATACGCAGTATTTT
TRBV7-2	TRBJ2-7	-	TRBD2	CASSQLAGTEQYF	TGTGCCAGCAGTCAACTAGCGGGAACCGAGCAGTACTTC
TRBV7-7	TRBJ2-1	-	-	CASSRVGGTNEQFF	TGTGCTAGCAGCCGTGTCGGAGGGACCAATGAGCAGTTCTTC
TRBV5-1	TRBJ2-3	-	TRBD1	CASSRQGGTQYF	TGCGCCAGCAGCAGACAGGGTGGGACGCAGTATTTT
TRBV7-9	TRBJ2-3	-	-	CASSPPPLRGVADTQYF	TGTGCCAGCAGCCCCCCCCCACTCAGGGGAGTGGCAGATACGCAGTATTTT
TRBV9	TRBJ1-2	-	-	CASSPTPGYGYTF	TGTGCCAGCAGCCCAACTCCAGGCTATGGCTACACCTTC
TRBV4-3	TRBJ2-1	-	-	CASSQVGRGTGEQFF	TGCGCCAGCAGCCAAGTGGGCAGGGGGACTGGTGAGCAGTTCTTC
TRBV10-3	TRBJ1-1	-	-	CAIRGFTGPGLNTEAFF	TGTGCCATCAGGGGCTTCACAGGGCCGGGTTTGAACACTGAAGCTTTCTTT
TRBV19	TRBJ2-1	-	-	CASSMVPNYNEQFF	TGTGCCAGTAGTATGGTCCCTAACTACAATGAGCAGTTCTTC
TRBV7-6	TRBJ2-3	once	TRBD2	CASSFPGGGPTDTQYF	TGTGCCAGCAGCTTCCCGGGAGGGGGGCCCACAGATACGCAGTATTTT